The following is a T cell receptor beta chain sequence with its context. The data originate from a study of T cell changes during pregnancy in multiple sclerosis. TCRdb's table, derived via immunoSEQ multiplex PCR, lists solely in-frame clones and lacks some. This repertoire shows roughly 110,000 clones, roughly 90% found once; its top ten account for over 0.65%. This CDR3 is 15 amino acids long. Losses at the gene ends were 0 bases for V and 0 bases for J; bases not matched to a gene: 2. Germline-derived CDR1 and CDR2 are SGHNT and YYREEE (reference sequence). This TCR was recovered from a female donor in good health, enrolled as a control in a pregnancy study. The sequenced sample was peripheral blood, obtained in the third trimester of pregnancy. This rearrangement joins TRBV5-4 to TRBJ2-5, with 7 bases matching TRBD2. CDR3: CASSLGGGDQETQYF. CDR3 DNA sequence: TGTGCCAGCAGCTTGGGGGGGGGAGACCAAGAGACCCAGTACTTC.